These T cell receptor beta chains were read from a single sample in a study of cytomegalovirus exposure and HLA in healthy donors. Libraries were prepared by immunoSEQ multiplex PCR; TCRdb keeps only in-frame clonotypes and omits some of them. The profile covers 150,000 to 200,000 clones, with almost 85% appearing a single time and approximately 10% taken by the ten largest. The sample consisted of PBMCs. These receptors all come from a man aged 25-40 years in good health and CMV-seropositive. The CDR3 runs from the conserved cysteine through the conserved F or W. Rows may omit the clone size; those that give it use once, few, many or a size class.

cdr3_aa clone_size j_call v_call cdr3_length
CASRDYLPRIETQYF - TRBJ2-5 TRBV6-1 15
CASSLADRGVEQYF - TRBJ2-7 TRBV5-1 14
CASSGRGSDEQYF few TRBJ2-7 TRBV2 13
CASSLGGVGYEQYF once TRBJ2-7 TRBV5-1 14
CASSYGGAYEQFF - TRBJ2-1 TRBV6-5 13
CASSEEETGQAEAFF - TRBJ1-1 TRBV6-1 15
CASSREGNEQFF - TRBJ2-1 TRBV2 12
CASSRDRDDSPLHF - TRBJ1-6 TRBV7-9 14
CASSWNWGDSNQPQHF - TRBJ1-5 TRBV5-8 16
CASSSPRNLGQGYTGELFF - TRBJ2-2 TRBV7-6 19
CAISSGGTYTDTQYF - TRBJ2-3 TRBV10-3 15
CASSPRGHSTDTQYF - TRBJ2-3 TRBV7-3 15
CASSEWGGGNTEAFF - TRBJ1-1 TRBV25-1 15
CASSLARGGTPDF - TRBJ2-5 TRBV7-8 13
CASSKTQGLSYEQYF few TRBJ2-7 TRBV27 15
CASSLLAPSTDTQYF - TRBJ2-3 TRBV28 15
CAIRSGTGSLTGELFF - TRBJ2-2 TRBV10-3 16
CASSVELDSGSDIQYF - TRBJ2-4 TRBV9 16
CASSYPGQVETQYF - TRBJ2-5 TRBV6-5 14
CATRFDPGGPYEQYF - TRBJ2-7 TRBV27 15
CASSFGLAGAEDTQYF few TRBJ2-3 TRBV7-7 16
CASSRGASANSYEQYF - TRBJ2-7 TRBV11-2 16
CASSRGQGNRDRRIHEQFF - TRBJ2-1 TRBV21-1 19
CSTGALTDTQYF - TRBJ2-3 TRBV27 12
CASSEGLGQAQYF - TRBJ2-3 TRBV6-1 13
CASSPRDTRSYEQYF - TRBJ2-7 TRBV18 15
CASRLPGGEQYF - TRBJ2-7 TRBV4-1 12
CASSRGLAGSWEQYF few TRBJ2-7 TRBV7-6 15
CASSLNGGYHGYTF - TRBJ1-2 TRBV7-3 14
CASREWLGNQPQHF - TRBJ1-5 TRBV6-1 14
CASNRDRVNGELFF - TRBJ2-2 TRBV19 14
CASSLAAGGAQPQHF - TRBJ1-5 TRBV11-2 15
CASSDGTYTGELFF - TRBJ2-2 TRBV9 14